Below, one T cell receptor beta chain is given with its context. Its antigen is not identified. This sample is part of a study of graft-versus-host responses after intestinal transplantation. The germline V gene encodes CDR1 SQVTM and CDR2 ANQGSEA. Trimming removed 0 bases from V and 5 bases from J, with 5 bases in between. The CDR3 loop spans 12 amino acids. The method was immunoSEQ multiplex PCR; TCRdb's version includes in-frame clones alone and lacks a portion of them. Of about 110,000 clones listed, 85% to 95% are singletons. J is TRBJ2-1 and V is TRBV29-1; no reliable D call. The sample was unstimulated CD8+ T cells sorted from spleen or lymph node cells, taken before transplant. The source is a human donor who was the organ donor for an intestinal transplant. Here the CDR3 reads CSVEETNNEQFF. The CDR3 DNA sequence: TGCAGCGTTGAAGAAACGAACAATGAGCAGTTCTTC.